A single sample gave rise to the 7 T cell receptor beta chains below, sequenced in a study of OX40 agonist ivuxolimab in advanced cancers. TCRdb's table, derived via immunoSEQ multiplex PCR, lists solely in-frame clones and lacks some. This table has some 60,000 clones, roughly 89% appearing once. This specimen consisted of CD4+ or CD8+ T cells sorted from blood, obtained in a trial of the OX40 agonist ivuxolimab. The receptors were sampled from an adult with an advanced solid tumor such as melanoma, head and neck, liver or kidney cancer.

V is TRBV5-4 and J is TRBJ2-1; 13 nucleotides match TRBD2. The CDR3 has 16 residues. Per the germline V gene, CDR1 is SGHNT and CDR2 is YYREEE (reference sequence). V lost 4 bases, J lost 3 bases, and 4 bases stayed unmatched. The chain's CDR3 is CASSPGLAGHYNEQFF. The CDR3 region has the DNA TGTGCCAGCAGCCCGGGACTAGCGGGACACTACAATGAGCAGTTCTTC.

The V gene is TRBV6-5, the J gene TRBJ2-2; D not resolved. CDR1 and CDR2 (germline): MNHEY, SVGAGI. With 6 bases removed from V and 7 bases from J, the gap between germline ends came to 9 bases. The CDR3 covers 12 residues. The chain's CDR3 is CASRRKGGELFF. DNA of the CDR3: TGTGCCAGCAGACGGAAGGGCGGGGAGCTGTTTTTT.

The count of this clone is one. This chain joins TRBV7-9 and TRBJ2-3; perhaps D is TRBD1 or TRBD2 (5 bases each). Between the trimmed V and J ends, which lost 5 bases and 4 bases, there was a span of 19 bases. Germline V lookup: CDR1 SEHNR, CDR2 FQNEAQ (reference sequence). The CDR3 is 16 residues long. In DNA, the CDR3 is TGTGCCAGCAGCCCATCGGGGACCTATGTGGCAGATACGCAGTATTTT. Translated, it gives CASSPSGTYVADTQYF.

This CDR3 reads CASSRTSGQSTDTQYF. CDR3 in DNA: TGTGCCAGCAGTAGGACTAGCGGGCAAAGCACAGATACGCAGTATTTT. The genes are TRBV6-6 and TRBJ2-3; 11 nucleotides line up with TRBD2. The V and J ends lost 5 bases and 0 bases, in that order; junction bases with no gene match: 4. CDR3 size: 16 residues. Germline CDR1 reads MNHNY; CDR2 reads SVGAGI (reference sequence).

The chain uses TRBV25-1 and TRBJ1-4; the match to TRBD1 covers 7 bases. CDR1 is MGHDK, CDR2 SYGVNS, per germline. The trim removed 3 bases at V and 7 bases at J, leaving 11 bases unmatched. This CDR3 spans 16 amino acids. The CDR3 is CASSDRGGRGTEKLFF. The CDR3 coding sequence is TGTGCCAGCAGTGACCGCGGGGGCAGGGGGACTGAAAAACTGTTTTTT.

This clone was recorded only once. The chain joins TRBV7-9 to TRBJ1-5; no clear D. The CDR3 runs to 15 residues. V gave up 1 base and J gave up 3 bases, with 10 bases separating them. CDR1 and CDR2 (germline): SEHNR, FQNEAQ (reference sequence). This chain's CDR3 is CASSLGNAPNQPQHF. CDR3 nucleotides: TGTGCCAGCAGCTTAGGGAACGCGCCCAATCAGCCCCAGCATTTT.

The genes are TRBV7-2 and TRBJ2-7; TRBD2 agrees at 14 bases. The CDR3 contains 17 residues. Trimming cost V 4 bases and J 6 bases; bases outside gene matches: 11. Germline assignment: CDR1 SGHTA and CDR2 FQGNSA. This CDR3 reads CASSSAAGLAGEGEQYF. The CDR3 nucleotides read TGTGCCAGCAGCTCGGCCGCGGGACTAGCGGGAGAAGGCGAGCAGTACTTC.